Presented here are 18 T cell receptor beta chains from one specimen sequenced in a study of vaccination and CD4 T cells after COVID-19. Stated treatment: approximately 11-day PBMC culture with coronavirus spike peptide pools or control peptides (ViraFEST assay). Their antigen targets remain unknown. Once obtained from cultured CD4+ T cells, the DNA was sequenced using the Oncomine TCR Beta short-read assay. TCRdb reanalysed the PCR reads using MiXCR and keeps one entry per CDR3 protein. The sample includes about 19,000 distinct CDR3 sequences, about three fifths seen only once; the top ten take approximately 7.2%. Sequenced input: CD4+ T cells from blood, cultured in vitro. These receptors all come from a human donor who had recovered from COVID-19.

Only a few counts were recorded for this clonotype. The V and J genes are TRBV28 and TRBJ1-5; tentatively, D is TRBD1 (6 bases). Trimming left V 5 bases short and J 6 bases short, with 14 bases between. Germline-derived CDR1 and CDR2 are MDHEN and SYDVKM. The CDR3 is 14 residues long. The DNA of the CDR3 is TGTGCCAGCAGTCTGACAGGCGTCGGTCAGCCCCAGCATTTT. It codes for CASSLTGVGQPQHF.

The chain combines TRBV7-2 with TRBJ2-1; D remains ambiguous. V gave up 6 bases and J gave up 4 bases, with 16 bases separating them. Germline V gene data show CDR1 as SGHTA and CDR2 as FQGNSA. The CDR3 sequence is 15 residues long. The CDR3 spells CASSLTLGSYNEQFF. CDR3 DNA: TGTGCCAGCAGTTTAACACTGGGTAGTTACAATGAGCAGTTCTTC.

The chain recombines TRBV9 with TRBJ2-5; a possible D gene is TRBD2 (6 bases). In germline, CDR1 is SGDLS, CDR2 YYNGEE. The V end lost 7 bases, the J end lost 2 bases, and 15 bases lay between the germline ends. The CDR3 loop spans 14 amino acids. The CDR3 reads CASSLSGFQETQYF. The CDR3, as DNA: TGTGCCAGCTCCCTTAGCGGTTTTCAAGAGACCCAGTACTTC.

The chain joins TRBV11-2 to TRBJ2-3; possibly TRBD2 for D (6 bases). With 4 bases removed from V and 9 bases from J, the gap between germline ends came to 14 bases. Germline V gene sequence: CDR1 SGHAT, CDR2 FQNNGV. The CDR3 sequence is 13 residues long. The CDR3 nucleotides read TGTGCCAGCAGCTCCGGGAGACTAGAGACGCAGTATTTT. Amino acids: CASSSGRLETQYF.

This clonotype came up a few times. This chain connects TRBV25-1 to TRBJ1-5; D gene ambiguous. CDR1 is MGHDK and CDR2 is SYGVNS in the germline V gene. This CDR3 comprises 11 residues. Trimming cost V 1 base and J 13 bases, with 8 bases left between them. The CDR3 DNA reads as TGTGCCAGCAGTGAATTAGGGAGGCAGCATTTT. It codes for CASSELGRQHF.

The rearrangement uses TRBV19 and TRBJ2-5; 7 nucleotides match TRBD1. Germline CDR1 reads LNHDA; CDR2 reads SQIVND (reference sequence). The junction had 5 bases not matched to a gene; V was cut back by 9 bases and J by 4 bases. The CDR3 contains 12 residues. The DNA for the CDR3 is TGTGCCAGCCGGACAGGAGGAGAGACCCAGTACTTC. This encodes CASRTGGETQYF.

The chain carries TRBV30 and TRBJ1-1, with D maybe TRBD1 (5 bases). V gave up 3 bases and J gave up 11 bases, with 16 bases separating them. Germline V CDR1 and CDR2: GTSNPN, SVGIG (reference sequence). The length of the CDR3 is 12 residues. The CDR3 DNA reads TGTGCCTGGAGGGGGGTGGGCCCAGGCGCTTTCTTT. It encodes CAWRGVGPGAFF.

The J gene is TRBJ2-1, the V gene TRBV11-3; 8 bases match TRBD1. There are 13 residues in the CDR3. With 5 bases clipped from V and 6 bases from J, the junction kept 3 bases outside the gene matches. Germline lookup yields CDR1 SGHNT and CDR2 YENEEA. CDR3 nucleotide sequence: TGTGCCAGCAGCAAAGGGACAGGCAATGAGCAGTTCTTC. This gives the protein CASSKGTGNEQFF.

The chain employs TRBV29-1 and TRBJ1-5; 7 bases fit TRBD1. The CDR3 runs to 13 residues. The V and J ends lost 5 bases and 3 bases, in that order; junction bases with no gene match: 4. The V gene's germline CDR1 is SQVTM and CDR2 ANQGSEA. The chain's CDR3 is CSVLGQDNQPQHF. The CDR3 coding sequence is TGCAGCGTTCTAGGACAGGACAATCAGCCCCAGCATTTT.

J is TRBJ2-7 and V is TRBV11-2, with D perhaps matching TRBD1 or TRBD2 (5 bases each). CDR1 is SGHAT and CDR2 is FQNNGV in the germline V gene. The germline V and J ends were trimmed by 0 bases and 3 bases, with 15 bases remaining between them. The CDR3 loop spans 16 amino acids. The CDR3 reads CASSLDRPGRNYEQYF. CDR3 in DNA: TGTGCCAGCAGCTTAGATAGGCCGGGACGTAACTACGAGCAGTACTTC.

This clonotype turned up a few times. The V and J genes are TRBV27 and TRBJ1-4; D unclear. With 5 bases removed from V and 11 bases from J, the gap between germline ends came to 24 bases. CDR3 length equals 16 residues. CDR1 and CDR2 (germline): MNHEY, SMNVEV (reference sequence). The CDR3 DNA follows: TGTGCCAGCAGTACCCGCCCTGGGGTATCGCGAGGGAAACTGTTTTTT. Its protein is CASSTRPGVSRGKLFF.

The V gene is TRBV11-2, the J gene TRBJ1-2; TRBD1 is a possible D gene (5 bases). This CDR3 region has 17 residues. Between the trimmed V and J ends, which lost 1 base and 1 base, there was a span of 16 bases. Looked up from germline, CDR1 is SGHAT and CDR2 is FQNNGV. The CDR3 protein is CASSLVPGLDFNYGYTF. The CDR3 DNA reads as TGTGCCAGCAGCTTAGTCCCGGGACTTGACTTTAACTATGGCTACACCTTC.

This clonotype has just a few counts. This CDR3 is CASRELAGAYNEQFF. Written as DNA, the CDR3 is TGTGCCAGCAGGGAACTAGCGGGAGCCTACAATGAGCAGTTCTTC. The J gene is TRBJ2-1, the V gene TRBV6-1; 11 bases map to TRBD2. The CDR3 runs 15 residues. Trimming removed 6 bases from V and 2 bases from J; junction bases left unmatched: 3. The V gene's germline CDR1 is MNHNS and CDR2 SASEGT.

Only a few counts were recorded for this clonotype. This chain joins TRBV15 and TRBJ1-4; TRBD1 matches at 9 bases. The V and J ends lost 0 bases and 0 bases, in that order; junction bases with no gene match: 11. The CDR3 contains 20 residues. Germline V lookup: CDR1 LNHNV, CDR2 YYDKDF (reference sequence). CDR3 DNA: TGTGCCACCAGCAGAGATTCCCGGACAGGGGTCTCTCCAACTAATGAAAAACTGTTTTTT. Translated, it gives CATSRDSRTGVSPTNEKLFF.

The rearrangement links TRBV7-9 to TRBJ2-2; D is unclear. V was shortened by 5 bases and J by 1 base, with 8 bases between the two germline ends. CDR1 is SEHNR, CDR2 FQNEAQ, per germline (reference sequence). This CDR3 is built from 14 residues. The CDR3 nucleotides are TGTGCCAGCAGCCCCTGGGGGAACACCGGGGAGCTGTTTTTT. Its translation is CASSPWGNTGELFF.

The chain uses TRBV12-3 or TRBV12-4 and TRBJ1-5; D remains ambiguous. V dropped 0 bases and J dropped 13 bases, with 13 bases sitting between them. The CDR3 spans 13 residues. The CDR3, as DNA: TGTGCCAGCAGTTTAGCCGGGGAGGCCTTTCAGCATTTT. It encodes CASSLAGEAFQHF.

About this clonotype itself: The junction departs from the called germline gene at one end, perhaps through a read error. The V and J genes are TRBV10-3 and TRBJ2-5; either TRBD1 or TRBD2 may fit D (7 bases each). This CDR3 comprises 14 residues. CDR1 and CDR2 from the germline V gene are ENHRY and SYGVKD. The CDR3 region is CTISERGREETQYF. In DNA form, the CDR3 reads TGTACCATCAGTGAGAGGGGGCGGGAGGAGACCCAGTACTTC.

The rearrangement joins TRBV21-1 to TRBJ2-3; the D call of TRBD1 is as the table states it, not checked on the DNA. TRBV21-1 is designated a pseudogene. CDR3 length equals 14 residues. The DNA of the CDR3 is TGTGCCAGCCCTCGGGGGGCCGGCACAGATACGCAGTATTTT. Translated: CASPRGAGTDTQYF.